This T cell receptor beta chain was identified in a study of tissue T cells after allogeneic stem cell transplantation. Study outcomes and limitations: Within patients, tissue anatomy strongly shaped TCR repertoire composition.

Turning to this clone: What it binds is unknown.

TCRdb's table, derived via immunoSEQ multiplex PCR, lists solely in-frame clones and lacks some. The table shows over 25,000 clones, with 65% to 90% occurring only once. Trimming removed 4 bases from V and 1 base from J; junction bases left unmatched: 5. This CDR3 contains 15 residues. Looked up from germline, CDR1 is SGHRS and CDR2 is YFSETQ. The sequence came from a woman aged 18 to 49 who later had graft-versus-host disease after an allogeneic stem cell transplant. Sequencing was performed on blood, taken before transplantation. The rearrangement joins TRBV5-1 to TRBJ1-1; 9 positions match TRBD1. The CDR3 loop is CASSPWGQGNTEAFF. The CDR3 DNA reads as TGCGCCAGCAGCCCCTGGGGACAGGGGAACACTGAAGCTTTCTTT.